This TCR beta chain was captured in a study of Ad26.COV2.S vaccination and SARS-CoV-2 variants. Documented treatment: around 19 received Ad26.COV2.S at low or high dose, single or two shots; about five received placebo; per-sample allocation not given. After the first vaccine or placebo injection, samples were drawn on day 63. The CDR3 covers 16 residues. Germline V gene data show CDR1 as SGHRS and CDR2 as YFSETQ. V dropped 4 bases and J dropped 4; count of bases not matched to a gene: 6. Sequenced by immunoSEQ multiplex PCR; TCRdb stores in-frame clones only, minus some. The sample holds roughly 380,000 clones, about nine tenths seen once.

The material was peripheral blood, obtained in a trial of Ad26.COV2.S vaccine versus placebo. This chain links TRBV5-1 with TRBJ1-6, with 9 bases fitting TRBD1. This clonotype was obtained from a person aged 18-65 years who received the Ad26.COV2.S COVID-19 vaccine or a placebo. Here the CDR3 reads CASSPRTGDYNSPLHF. CDR3 DNA sequence: TGCGCCAGCAGCCCCCGGACAGGGGATTATAATTCACCCCTCCACTTT.